This T cell receptor (beta chain) was sequenced in a study of spatial heterogeneity in lung cancer. The overall study: The roughly 68 donors had untreated early-stage non-small cell lung cancer.

Each CDR3 protein is one row after TCRdb ran MiXCR on the 5' RACE reads. The table lists 45,000 to 55,000 distinct CDR3 sequences, 10% to 15% of them singletons. V lost 2 bases and J 6 bases, leaving 7 bases between the germline ends. This CDR3 is 12 amino acids long. Germline V gene data show CDR1 as SGHKS and CDR2 as YYEKEE (reference sequence). Time point given: blood at routine non-recurrence follow-up after resection. This chain joins TRBV5-5 and TRBJ2-3; D remains unclear. The receptor comes from a male donor with early-stage non-small cell lung cancer. The sequencing used PBMCs, collected at follow-up. The CDR3 DNA is TGTGCCAGCAGCTTTCAGGTTGATACGCAGTATTTT. Amino acid sequence: CASSFQVDTQYF.